The entry below describes one T cell receptor (beta chain). Using immunoSEQ multiplex PCR, the repertoire was profiled, and TCRdb retains in-frame clones only, with some absent. The table records about 180,000 clones, around 84% of them present only once. This sample was taken from a study of blood T cell repertoires in COVID-19. Trimming cost V 0 bases and J 7 bases; bases outside gene matches: 5. Germline V lookup: CDR1 LGHDT, CDR2 YNNKEL (reference sequence). This CDR3 region has 15 residues. The source of this sequence is a man between 45 and 60 years old who had recovered from COVID-19. The chain uses TRBV3-1 (or the pseudogene TRBV3-2) and TRBJ1-4, with 7 bases matching TRBD1. The source material was PBMCs or T cells enriched from blood (not recorded which). The CDR3: CASSQETGTAEKLFF. CDR3 in DNA: TGTGCCAGCAGCCAAGAAACCGGGACAGCTGAAAAACTGTTTTTT.